The source of this T cell receptor beta chain is a study of cytomegalovirus exposure and HLA in healthy donors. A remark on this clone: Its antigen is currently unknown.

Whole-study results and caveats: Among TCR beta chains, those listed as cytomegalovirus-associated numbered 164. Most sequenced TCRs were rare (though some public TCRs occurred in many donors). It was found in a later analysis that first-cohort TCR clusters tended to co-occur in the 90 to 150 validation repertoires. Per published reports, the classifier diagnosed cytomegalovirus status with high specificity and sensitivity.

V lost 1 base and J lost 0, with 10 bases in between. CDR3 length equals 16 residues. Germline CDR1 is LGHNA and CDR2 is YNFKEQ. Method: immunoSEQ multiplex PCR; TCRdb's copy keeps in-frame clones and lacks some. This table holds 220,000 or so clones, around nine tenths found once. The V and J genes are TRBV4-2 and TRBJ2-1; a weak D match, TRBD2 (5 bases). The source material was PBMCs. This clonotype originated in a woman aged 18 to 35 in good health and CMV-seronegative. CDR3 sequence reads: CASSQGIALSYNEQFF. The CDR3 region has the DNA TGTGCCAGCAGCCAAGGAATAGCGCTCTCCTACAATGAGCAGTTCTTC.